Each of the 8 T cell receptor beta chains below was sequenced from the same sample in a study of cytomegalovirus exposure and HLA in healthy donors. Primers: 60 Vbeta forward and 13 Jbeta reverse. Generated by immunoSEQ multiplex PCR, the TCRdb table keeps only in-frame clones and is missing some. Among 85,000 to 100,000 clones, about four fifths were seen once, and the ten largest hold about 7.3%. Sequenced input: PBMCs. The receptors stem from a man between 25 and 39 years old in good health and CMV-seronegative.

The CDR3 region is CASSREGSNYPDTQYF. In DNA form, the CDR3 reads TGTGCCAGCAGCCGAGAAGGATCCAACTACCCAGATACGCAGTATTTT. The V call is TRBV7-2, the J call TRBJ2-3; D not resolved. Trimming shortened V by 5 bases and J by 4 bases, and 19 bases separated the two germline ends. CDR3 size: 16 residues. Germline CDR1 reads SGHTA; CDR2 reads FQGNSA.

V gene TRBV5-1 combines with J gene TRBJ2-2, with 9 bases identical to TRBD1. The CDR3 extends over 14 amino acids. After removal of 8 bases from V and 7 bases from J, the junction contained 9 bases not matched to a gene. Germline V gene data show CDR1 as SGHRS and CDR2 as YFSETQ. CDR3: CASAGQGTFGELFF. CDR3 in DNA: TGCGCCAGTGCCGGACAGGGGACGTTCGGGGAGCTGTTTTTT.

The chain is built from TRBV6-1 and TRBJ2-5; TRBD2 aligns across 8 bases. The V gene's germline CDR1 is MNHNS and CDR2 SASEGT. The CDR3 is 14 residues long. Trimming took 4 bases from V and 2 from J; bases not matched to a gene: 3. The DNA of the CDR3 is TGTGCCAGCAGTGGGGGACTAGTGCAAGAGACCCAGTACTTC. It yields the protein CASSGGLVQETQYF.

The rearrangement uses TRBV5-4 and TRBJ1-4; TRBD1 is a possible D gene (6 bases). The CDR3 is 13 residues long. Germline loops: CDR1 SGHNT, CDR2 YYREEE (reference sequence). V lost 6 bases and J 3 bases, leaving 9 bases between the germline ends. In nucleotides, the CDR3 is TGTGCCAGCAACAGGGAGCCTAATGAAAAACTGTTTTTT. Amino acids: CASNREPNEKLFF. Complete variable domain (other parts from reference TRBV5-4 and TRBJ1-4): ETGVTQSPTHLIKTRGQQVTLRCSSQSGHNTVSWYQQALGQGPQFIFQYYREEENGRGNFPPRFSGLQFPNYSSELNVNALELDDSALYLCASNREPNEKLFFGSGTQLSVL.

V gene TRBV7-9 combines with J gene TRBJ1-2; no clear D. CDR1 and CDR2 from the germline V gene are SEHNR and FQNEAQ (reference sequence). The CDR3 sequence is 12 residues long. V gave up 5 bases and J gave up 8 bases, with 12 bases separating them. This CDR3 reads CASSPSVGGYTF. CDR3 coding DNA: TGTGCCAGCAGCCCGTCGGTGGGCGGCTACACCTTC.

This clone was counted once. This chain uses TRBV5-1 with TRBJ2-1; D perhaps matches TRBD2 (5 bases). V shed 4 bases and J shed 6 bases, with 17 bases lying between them. The V gene's germline CDR1 is SGHRS and CDR2 YFSETQ. The CDR3 is 15 amino acids. The CDR3 spells CASSVTGLRGNEQFF. The CDR3 coding sequence is TGCGCCAGCAGCGTCACTGGACTTCGCGGCAATGAGCAGTTCTTC.

The chain uses TRBV7-2 and TRBJ1-3; TRBD1 aligns across 8 bases. CDR1 SGHTA and CDR2 FQGNSA come from the germline V gene. V lost 6 bases to trimming and J lost 2 bases; unmatched junction nucleotides: 9. This CDR3 region has 16 residues. CDR3 in DNA: TGTGCCAGCAGGCCAACAGGGGGATCCCCTGGAAACACCATATATTTT. Translated: CASRPTGGSPGNTIYF.

This clone is a singleton in its sample. The rearrangement links TRBV19 to TRBJ2-6, with 7 bases identical to TRBD1. Trimming at V came to 5 bases and at J to 0 bases, leaving 10 bases not matched to a gene. The CDR3 loop spans 18 amino acids. Germline values: CDR1 LNHDA, CDR2 SQIVND (reference sequence). The CDR3 protein is CASSLRTGKISGANVLTF. CDR3 nucleotides: TGTGCCAGTAGTCTTCGGACAGGCAAAATCTCTGGGGCCAACGTCCTGACTTTC.